These 8 T cell receptor beta chains came from one sample sequenced in a study of CD8 T cells in Susac syndrome. Random hexamers served to reverse transcribe about 0.5 to 1 ug RNA. TCRdb recomputed calls from the immunoSEQ multiplex PCR reads with MiXCR, one row per CDR3 protein. The table records approximately 110,000 distinct CDR3 sequences, 90% to 95% of them present only once. Specimen: CD8+ T cells from PBMCs. The receptor source for this set is a human donor with multiple sclerosis.

This chain uses TRBV18 with TRBJ2-7; D perhaps matches TRBD1 (5 bases). The CDR3 covers 13 residues. Germline CDR1 KGHSH, CDR2 LQKENI. V was pared by 3 bases and J by 7 bases, with 13 bases between. DNA for the CDR3: TGTGCCAGCTCACCGCAGGGTGGCGTGGAGCAGTACGTC. Encoded protein: CASSPQGGVEQYV.

This sequence joins TRBV3-1 and TRBJ1-1; D unclear. The CDR3 runs to 15 residues. Deletions cut 0 bases from V and 3 bases from J, with 11 bases between. Looked up from germline, CDR1 is LGHDT and CDR2 is YNNKEL (reference sequence). The CDR3 loop is CASSQDPQEDTEAFF. CDR3 DNA sequence: TGTGCCAGCAGCCAAGATCCTCAGGAGGACACTGAAGCTTTCTTT.

The rearrangement links TRBV29-1 to TRBJ2-7; 10 nucleotides agree with TRBD1. CDR3 size: 16 residues. V shed 0 bases and J 1 base; nucleotides not matched to a gene: 6. Per germline, CDR1 SQVTM and CDR2 ANQGSEA. The CDR3 DNA sequence: TGCAGCGTTGAAGACTTGGGGGACAGGGGTTCCTACGAGCAGTACTTC. Translation gives CSVEDLGDRGSYEQYF.

The chain employs TRBV29-1 and TRBJ1-5, with 7 bases that match TRBD1. The trim removed 6 bases at V and 4 bases at J, leaving 6 bases unmatched. The CDR3 totals 13 residues. Germline V gives CDR1 SQVTM, CDR2 ANQGSEA. This chain's CDR3 is CSVGDSPNQPQHF. In DNA form, the CDR3 reads TGCAGCGTGGGGGACAGCCCAAATCAGCCCCAGCATTTT.

The chain links TRBV14 to TRBJ2-7; D uncertain. The CDR3 runs to 14 residues. Germline loops: CDR1 SGHDN, CDR2 FVKESK. V was cut by 3 bases and J by 5 bases, with 14 bases left in between. CDR3 sequence reads: CASSHRPSLHEQYV. In DNA, the CDR3 is TGTGCCAGCAGCCACCGGCCCTCGCTTCACGAGCAGTACGTC.

This clonotype showed up just once. The chain recombines TRBV3-1 with TRBJ2-7, with 9 nucleotides matching TRBD1. From germline, CDR1 is LGHDT and CDR2 YNNKEL (reference sequence). The CDR3 runs to 14 residues. Losses at the gene ends were 3 bases for V and 5 bases for J; bases not matched to a gene: 5. The CDR3 here is CASSQDRGFHEQYF. CDR3 sequence (DNA): TGTGCCAGCAGCCAGGACAGGGGTTTCCACGAGCAGTACTTC.

The rearrangement links TRBV25-1 to TRBJ1-1; 12 bases agree with TRBD1. Trimming removed 7 bases from V and 10 bases from J; junction bases left unmatched: 13. There are 15 residues in the CDR3. Looked up from germline, CDR1 is MGHDK and CDR2 is SYGVNS. DNA of the CDR3: TGTGCCAGCATTCGGGAGGGACAGGGGGCCGAAGTAGCTTTCTTT. This sequence encodes CASIREGQGAEVAFF.

The chain links TRBV10-2 to TRBJ2-7; D is uncertain. V lost 0 bases to trimming and J lost 6 bases, with 12 bases between them. This CDR3 comprises 14 residues. Germline CDR1 is WSHSY and CDR2 is SAAADI. DNA for the CDR3: TGCGCCAGCAGTGAGTCAGCTAATAGGCCCGAGCAGTACTTC. Amino acid sequence: CASSESANRPEQYF.